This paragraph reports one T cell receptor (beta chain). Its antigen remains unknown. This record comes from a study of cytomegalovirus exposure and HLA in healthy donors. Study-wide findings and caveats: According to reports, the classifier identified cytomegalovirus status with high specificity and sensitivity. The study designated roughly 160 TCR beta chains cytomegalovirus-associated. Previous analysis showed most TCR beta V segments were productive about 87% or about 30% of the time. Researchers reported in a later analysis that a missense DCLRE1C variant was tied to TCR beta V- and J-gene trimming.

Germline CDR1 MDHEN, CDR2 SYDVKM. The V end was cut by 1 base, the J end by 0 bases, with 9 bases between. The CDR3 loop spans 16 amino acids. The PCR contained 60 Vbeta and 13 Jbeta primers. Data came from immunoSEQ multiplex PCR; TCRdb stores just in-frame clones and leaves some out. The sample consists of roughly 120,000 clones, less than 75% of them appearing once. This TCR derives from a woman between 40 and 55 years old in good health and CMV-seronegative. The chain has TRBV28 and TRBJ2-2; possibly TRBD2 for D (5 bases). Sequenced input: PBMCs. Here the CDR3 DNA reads TGTGCCAGCAGTTTATCTAGCTGGACGAACACCGGGGAGCTGTTTTTT. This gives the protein CASSLSSWTNTGELFF.